A selection of T cell receptor beta chains follows, all from one sample in a study of brain T cells in children with intractable seizures. The method was immunoSEQ multiplex PCR; TCRdb's version includes in-frame clones alone and lacks a portion of them. Here the sample spans 50,000 to 80,000 clones, about 96% being singletons. Source: peripheral blood, taken at surgery. These receptors all come from a boy under two years old with focal cortical dysplasia and intractable seizures. Both conserved end residues are part of each CDR3. Fields, in order: J gene, clone size, V gene, D gene, CDR3 protein, CDR3 DNA. D genes are given only for firm matches. Size tells how often a clone was seen (once, few, many) or the class of an expanded clone, and some rows leave it out.

j_call: TRBJ2-7; clone_size: NA; v_call: TRBV25-1; d_call: TRBD1; cdr3_aa: CASSKQGQGVYEQYF; cdr3_nt: TGTGCCAGCAGTAAGCAAGGACAGGGGGTCTACGAGCAGTACTTC
j_call: TRBJ1-6; clone_size: NA; v_call: TRBV19; d_call: TRBD1; cdr3_aa: CASSIQGAIYNSPLHF; cdr3_nt: TGTGCCAGTAGTATTCAGGGGGCGATTTATAATTCACCCCTCCACTTT
j_call: TRBJ2-3; clone_size: NA; v_call: TRBV5-1; d_call: TRBD2; cdr3_aa: CASSLLRGGTDTQYF; cdr3_nt: TGCGCCAGCAGCTTGCTACGGGGGGGCACAGATACGCAGTATTTT
j_call: TRBJ2-1; clone_size: NA; v_call: TRBV7-9; d_call: NA; cdr3_aa: CASSFGGIYNEQFF; cdr3_nt: TGTGCCAGCAGCTTTGGCGGGATATACAATGAGCAGTTCTTC
j_call: TRBJ2-7; clone_size: NA; v_call: TRBV11-2; d_call: TRBD2; cdr3_aa: CASSLDPPTSGGREQYF; cdr3_nt: TGTGCCAGCAGCTTAGATCCCCCAACTAGCGGGGGGCGCGAGCAGTACTTC
j_call: TRBJ2-7; clone_size: NA; v_call: TRBV11-2; d_call: TRBD2; cdr3_aa: CASSLIGGEDTSSYEQYF; cdr3_nt: TGTGCCAGCAGCCTTATTGGGGGGGAAGATACCTCCTCCTACGAGCAGTACTTC
j_call: TRBJ2-3; clone_size: NA; v_call: TRBV2; d_call: TRBD2; cdr3_aa: CASMVGRVSNF; cdr3_nt: TGTGCCAGCATGGTCGGGAGGGTTTCGAATTTT
j_call: TRBJ2-7; clone_size: NA; v_call: TRBV7-8; d_call: TRBD1; cdr3_aa: CASSPSTGRQLPSSYEQYF; cdr3_nt: TGTGCCAGCAGCCCATCGACAGGGCGCCAACTACCAAGCTCCTACGAGCAGTACTTC
j_call: TRBJ1-4; clone_size: once; v_call: TRBV5-4; d_call: NA; cdr3_aa: CASSFPKQAGEKLFF; cdr3_nt: TGTGCCAGCAGCTTCCCCAAACAGGCTGGTGAAAAACTGTTTTTT
j_call: TRBJ2-2; clone_size: NA; v_call: TRBV7-9; d_call: TRBD2; cdr3_aa: CASSLTSGEKTGELFF; cdr3_nt: TGTGCCAGCAGCCTCACTAGCGGGGAAAAGACCGGGGAGCTGTTTTTT
j_call: TRBJ2-1; clone_size: NA; v_call: TRBV6-5; d_call: NA; cdr3_aa: CASSLQGRGSYNEQFF; cdr3_nt: TGTGCCAGCAGTTTACAGGGTAGAGGGTCCTACAATGAGCAGTTCTTC
j_call: TRBJ2-7; clone_size: NA; v_call: TRBV27; d_call: NA; cdr3_aa: CASSRSGYEQYF; cdr3_nt: TGTGCCAGCAGTCGATCCGGGTACGAGCAGTACTTC
j_call: TRBJ1-2; clone_size: NA; v_call: TRBV2; d_call: NA; cdr3_aa: CASIRGIMGNGYTF; cdr3_nt: TGTGCCAGCATTCGGGGGATAATGGGGAATGGCTACACCTTC
j_call: TRBJ1-1; clone_size: NA; v_call: TRBV4-1; d_call: NA; cdr3_aa: CASSQFESRDTEAFF; cdr3_nt: TGCGCCAGCAGCCAGTTTGAGAGTCGGGACACTGAAGCTTTCTTT
j_call: TRBJ2-1; clone_size: once; v_call: TRBV11-2; d_call: TRBD2; cdr3_aa: CASSIGLAGGYNEQFF; cdr3_nt: TGTGCCAGCAGCATCGGACTAGCGGGGGGCTACAATGAGCAGTTCTTC
j_call: TRBJ2-3; clone_size: NA; v_call: TRBV5-4; d_call: TRBD1; cdr3_aa: CASSRTGARTDTQYF; cdr3_nt: TGTGCCAGCAGCAGGACAGGGGCACGCACAGATACGCAGTATTTT
j_call: TRBJ2-1; clone_size: NA; v_call: TRBV23-1; d_call: TRBD2; cdr3_aa: CATIAGACASYNEQFF; cdr3_nt: TGCGCCACCATAGCGGGAGCTTGCGCCTCCTACAATGAGCAGTTCTTC
j_call: TRBJ2-5; clone_size: NA; v_call: TRBV2; d_call: TRBD1; cdr3_aa: CASRWDRKQETQYF; cdr3_nt: TGTGCCAGCAGGTGGGACAGGAAACAAGAGACCCAGTACTTC
j_call: TRBJ2-7; clone_size: NA; v_call: TRBV7-8; d_call: NA; cdr3_aa: CASSLDIEYEQYF; cdr3_nt: TGTGCCAGCAGCTTAGACATCGAATACGAGCAGTACTTC
j_call: TRBJ2-5; clone_size: NA; v_call: TRBV28; d_call: NA; cdr3_aa: CASSFGGHIQETQYF; cdr3_nt: TGTGCCAGCAGTTTCGGGGGACACATACAAGAGACCCAGTACTTC
j_call: TRBJ2-1; clone_size: NA; v_call: TRBV11-2; d_call: NA; cdr3_aa: CASSSPLGDNEQFF; cdr3_nt: TGTGCCAGCAGCTCACCTCTGGGGGACAATGAGCAGTTCTTC
j_call: TRBJ2-7; clone_size: NA; v_call: TRBV28; d_call: NA; cdr3_aa: CASRIQGSREQYF; cdr3_nt: TGTGCCAGCAGGATTCAGGGATCTCGGGAGCAGTACTTC
j_call: TRBJ2-1; clone_size: once; v_call: TRBV24-1; d_call: TRBD2; cdr3_aa: CATSDLLFAGDLHNEQFF; cdr3_nt: TGTGCCACCAGTGATTTGCTATTTGCGGGGGACCTTCACAATGAGCAGTTCTTC
j_call: TRBJ2-4; clone_size: NA; v_call: TRBV6-2/TRBV6-3; d_call: NA; cdr3_aa: CASSYFAGYKNIQYF; cdr3_nt: TGTGCCAGCAGTTATTTCGCGGGGTACAAAAACATTCAGTACTTC
j_call: TRBJ1-2; clone_size: NA; v_call: TRBV6-5; d_call: TRBD1; cdr3_aa: CASRLTGQGYRGYTF; cdr3_nt: TGTGCCAGCAGACTAACGGGACAGGGGTATCGTGGCTACACCTTC
j_call: TRBJ2-3; clone_size: NA; v_call: TRBV7-9; d_call: NA; cdr3_aa: CASSYGVQAPDTQYF; cdr3_nt: TGTGCCAGCAGCTACGGGGTTCAAGCCCCAGATACGCAGTATTTT
j_call: TRBJ2-5; clone_size: NA; v_call: TRBV20-1; d_call: NA; cdr3_aa: CSASGHQETQYF; cdr3_nt: TGCAGTGCTAGTGGGCACCAAGAGACCCAGTACTTC
j_call: TRBJ2-3; clone_size: NA; v_call: TRBV7-2; d_call: NA; cdr3_aa: CASSLAGPPRDTQYF; cdr3_nt: TGTGCCAGCAGCTTAGCGGGACCCCCCCGGGATACGCAGTATTTT
j_call: TRBJ1-1; clone_size: NA; v_call: TRBV5-8; d_call: NA; cdr3_aa: CASSKRGNTEAFF; cdr3_nt: TGTGCCAGCAGCAAGCGGGGCAACACTGAAGCTTTCTTT
j_call: TRBJ1-1; clone_size: NA; v_call: TRBV5-1; d_call: NA; cdr3_aa: CASTVETGTFIEAFF; cdr3_nt: TGCGCCAGCACTGTAGAGACCGGGACGTTCATAGAAGCTTTCTTT
j_call: TRBJ2-7; clone_size: once; v_call: TRBV5-1; d_call: NA; cdr3_aa: CASSLRAGTGVKFGEQYF; cdr3_nt: TGCGCCAGCAGCTTGCGGGCAGGGACGGGGGTTAAATTCGGCGAGCAGTACTTC
j_call: TRBJ1-1; clone_size: NA; v_call: TRBV6-5; d_call: NA; cdr3_aa: CASRQGSEAFF; cdr3_nt: TGTGCCAGCCGGCAGGGGAGTGAAGCTTTCTTT
j_call: TRBJ1-1; clone_size: NA; v_call: TRBV7-9; d_call: NA; cdr3_aa: CASSLPIGMNTEAFF; cdr3_nt: TGTGCCAGCAGCCTCCCGATCGGTATGAACACTGAAGCTTTCTTT
j_call: TRBJ2-1; clone_size: NA; v_call: TRBV2; d_call: NA; cdr3_aa: CASNTDSKGLF; cdr3_nt: TGTGCCAGCAATACCGATTCAAAGGGTCTCTTC
j_call: TRBJ2-5; clone_size: NA; v_call: TRBV11-3; d_call: TRBD2; cdr3_aa: CASSLDRGGPIQETQYF; cdr3_nt: TGTGCCAGCAGCTTAGATCGGGGGGGGCCGATCCAAGAGACCCAGTACTTC
j_call: TRBJ1-2; clone_size: NA; v_call: TRBV5-4; d_call: NA; cdr3_aa: CASSLWTANYGYTF; cdr3_nt: TGTGCCAGCAGCCTGTGGACAGCTAACTATGGCTACACCTTC
j_call: TRBJ2-1; clone_size: NA; v_call: TRBV6-5; d_call: TRBD2; cdr3_aa: CASSDSGGALKFF; cdr3_nt: TGTGCCAGCAGCGATAGCGGGGGGGCCCTCAAGTTCTTC
j_call: TRBJ2-5; clone_size: NA; v_call: TRBV6-2/TRBV6-3; d_call: NA; cdr3_aa: CASSAILGGRDPLGETQYF; cdr3_nt: TGTGCCAGCAGTGCGATCCTGGGGGGGCGGGATCCGCTGGGAGAGACCCAGTACTTC
j_call: TRBJ2-7; clone_size: NA; v_call: TRBV7-6; d_call: TRBD1; cdr3_aa: CASSFGTGDFYEQYF; cdr3_nt: TGTGCCAGCAGCTTTGGTACAGGGGATTTCTACGAGCAGTACTTC
j_call: TRBJ1-5; clone_size: NA; v_call: TRBV2; d_call: NA; cdr3_aa: CASSEDGGRPQHF; cdr3_nt: TGTGCCAGCAGTGAAGACGGGGGACGGCCCCAGCATTTT
j_call: TRBJ2-7; clone_size: NA; v_call: TRBV3-1/TRBV3-2; d_call: TRBD1; cdr3_aa: CASSQYDRVGTYEQYF; cdr3_nt: TGTGCCAGCAGCCAATACGACAGGGTCGGAACCTACGAGCAGTACTTC